Listed here are 26 T cell receptor beta chains from one sample, sequenced in a study of blood T cell repertoires in COVID-19. Some clones are missing from TCRdb's copy, which holds only in-frame ones; the method was immunoSEQ multiplex PCR. The sample holds roughly 150,000 clones; about four fifths are singletons and the top ten take around 2.7%. Input material: peripheral blood. The receptors were sampled from an elderly woman with COVID-19, enrolled during active disease.

V gene TRBV19 combines with J gene TRBJ2-7; 7 bases align to TRBD1. CDR1 and CDR2 (germline): LNHDA, SQIVND (reference sequence). This CDR3 has 14 amino acids. Losses at the gene ends were 5 bases for V and 4 bases for J; bases not matched to a gene: 8. This chain's CDR3 is CASSLRTGPYEQYF. For the CDR3, the DNA is TGTGCCAGTAGTTTAAGGACAGGTCCGTACGAGCAGTACTTC.

J is TRBJ1-1 and V is TRBV29-1, with no clear D. CDR3 size: 12 residues. Germline values: CDR1 SQVTM, CDR2 ANQGSEA. Between the trimmed V and J ends, which lost 4 bases and 0 bases, there was a span of 6 bases. CDR3 loop: CSVVRVNTEAFF. CDR3 DNA sequence: TGCAGCGTTGTACGGGTGAACACTGAAGCTTTCTTT.

The V call is TRBV2, the J call TRBJ1-1; D gene ambiguous. There are 12 residues in the CDR3. CDR1 is SNHLY, CDR2 FYNNEI, per germline. Trimming pared 9 bases from V and 5 bases from J, leaving 13 bases between. CDR3 loop: CARRLGVTEAFF. In nucleotides, the CDR3 is TGTGCCAGACGACTAGGCGTTACTGAAGCTTTCTTT.

The chain is built from TRBV19 and TRBJ1-6, with TRBD1 identical over 11 bases. V lost 3 bases and J lost 4; bases outside the gene matches: 2. Germline CDR1 reads LNHDA; CDR2 reads SQIVND (reference sequence). The CDR3 contains 16 residues. CDR3 region: CASSIGQGAYNSPLHF. CDR3 bases: TGTGCCAGTAGTATCGGACAGGGGGCATATAATTCACCCCTCCACTTT.

The genes are TRBV6-2 or TRBV6-3 and TRBJ2-1; D perhaps matches TRBD2 (5 bases). Trimming removed 5 bases from V and 7 bases from J, with 9 bases in between. Germline V gives CDR1 MNHEY, CDR2 SVGEGT. This CDR3 region has 12 residues. The CDR3: CASSRTGNEQFF. The DNA of the CDR3 is TGTGCCAGCAGTCGAACGGGGAATGAGCAGTTCTTC.

V gene TRBV11-3 combines with J gene TRBJ2-7; 10 positions agree with TRBD1. CDR3 length: 15 residues. The germline CDR1 and CDR2 sequences are SGHNT and YENEEA. Unmatched junction bases numbered 7, after V lost 5 bases and J lost 3 bases. The CDR3 DNA is TGTGCCAGCAGCCCCGGACAGGGGGTAGGCTACGAGCAGTACTTC. This encodes CASSPGQGVGYEQYF.

The chain uses TRBV18 and TRBJ1-5, with TRBD1 identical over 10 bases. CDR1 and CDR2 from the germline V gene are KGHSH and LQKENI. CDR3 length equals 15 residues. The J segment lost 6 bases and the V segment lost 3 bases, leaving 5 bases of the junction unmatched. The CDR3 DNA reads as TGTGCCAGCTCACCCGGGACAGGGGAGATTCAGCCCCAGCATTTT. The encoded protein is CASSPGTGEIQPQHF.

The genes are TRBV7-9 and TRBJ2-1; D is perhaps TRBD2 (6 bases). Germline values: CDR1 SEHNR, CDR2 FQNEAQ (reference sequence). The CDR3 loop spans 16 amino acids. V was clipped by 5 bases and J by 1 base, with 15 bases between them. CDR3 protein: CASSRGGFRSYNEQFF. DNA for the CDR3: TGTGCCAGCAGCAGAGGAGGGTTCCGTTCCTACAATGAGCAGTTCTTC.

This chain links TRBV11-1 with TRBJ2-7; 9 bases map to TRBD1. The CDR3 covers 13 residues. Germline loops: CDR1 SGHAT, CDR2 FQDESV (reference sequence). V lost 5 bases and J lost 6; bases outside the gene matches: 5. CDR3 in amino acids: CASSPRDRAEQYF. In nucleotides, the CDR3 is TGTGCCAGCAGCCCAAGGGACAGGGCCGAGCAGTACTTC.

This chain links TRBV7-2 with TRBJ2-3; 7 bases agree with TRBD1. Germline CDR1 reads SGHTA; CDR2 reads FQGNSA. CDR3 length: 15 residues. With V trimmed by 5 bases and J by 2 bases, 7 bases remained unmatched. The CDR3 protein is CASSPGQRYTDTQYF. The CDR3, as DNA: TGTGCCAGCAGCCCGGGACAGCGCTACACAGATACGCAGTATTTT.

The chain carries TRBV19 and TRBJ2-7; TRBD1 matches 7 bases. J lost 3 bases, V lost 0 bases, and 11 bases had no gene match. Looked up from germline, CDR1 is LNHDA and CDR2 is SQIVND (reference sequence). This CDR3 has 17 residues. The CDR3 loop reads CASSIDLSPTGFYEQYF. Here the CDR3 DNA reads TGTGCCAGTAGTATAGATCTTAGCCCGACAGGGTTCTACGAGCAGTACTTC.

CDR3 in DNA: TGTGCCAGTGGGGACAGGGGGACCCTAATCCAGTACTTC. Protein product: CASGDRGTLIQYF. This chain connects TRBV19 to TRBJ2-7; 11 bases line up with TRBD1. V shed 8 bases and J 10 bases; nucleotides not matched to a gene: 10. CDR3 length: 13 amino acids. Germline-derived CDR1 and CDR2 are LNHDA and SQIVND (reference sequence).

V gene TRBV18 combines with J gene TRBJ1-2; 10 bases match TRBD1. The CDR3 covers 16 residues. Germline CDR1 is KGHSH and CDR2 is LQKENI. V lost 4 bases to trimming and J lost 1 base; unmatched junction nucleotides: 6. Here the CDR3 DNA reads TGTGCCAGCTCACTAGTCCGGGACAGGGGTAACTATGGCTACACCTTC. Translated: CASSLVRDRGNYGYTF. Full variable domain (rest looked up from reference TRBV18 and TRBJ1-2): NAGVMQNPRHLVRRRGQEARLRCSPMKGHSHVYWYRQLPEEGLKFMVYLQKENIIDESGMPKERFSAEFPKEGPSILRIQQVVRGDSAAYFCASSLVRDRGNYGYTFGSGTRLTVV.

The CDR3 loop reads CASSLEGLGDYNEQFF. In nucleotides, the CDR3 is TGCGCCAGCAGCTTGGAGGGTTTGGGAGATTACAATGAGCAGTTCTTC. The genes are TRBV5-1 and TRBJ2-1; tentatively, D is TRBD2 (5 bases). The CDR3 has 16 residues. The ends were cut back, 0 bases at V and 4 bases at J, with 14 bases in the middle. Germline V gene lookup returns CDR1 SGHRS and CDR2 YFSETQ.

CDR3 loop: CASSRSGKGSYEQYF. CDR3 nucleotide sequence: TGTGCCAGTAGCCGGAGCGGGAAGGGTTCCTACGAGCAGTACTTC. This chain uses TRBV19 with TRBJ2-7, with 7 bases that match TRBD2. CDR1 is LNHDA and CDR2 is SQIVND in the germline V gene (reference sequence). The CDR3 length is 15 residues. The ends lost 6 bases at V and 1 base at J; junction bases unmatched: 9. Drawing the rest from reference TRBV19 and TRBJ2-7, the complete variable domain is DGGITQSPKYLFRKEGQNVTLSCEQNLNHDAMYWYRQDPGQGLRLIYYSQIVNDFQKGDIAEGYSVSREKKESFPLTVTSAQKNPTAFYLCASSRSGKGSYEQYFGPGTRLTVT.

This chain links TRBV18 with TRBJ1-4, with D perhaps TRBD1 (5 bases). Germline CDR1 and CDR2: KGHSH and LQKENI. The CDR3 is made up of 13 amino acids. Trimming left V 4 bases short and J 8 bases short, with 11 bases between. The CDR3 sequence: CASSRGYDEKLFF. Written as DNA, the CDR3 is TGTGCCAGCTCACGGGGCTATGACGAAAAACTGTTTTTT. Based on the CDR3 plus reference TRBV18 and TRBJ1-4, the full variable domain is NAGVMQNPRHLVRRRGQEARLRCSPMKGHSHVYWYRQLPEEGLKFMVYLQKENIIDESGMPKERFSAEFPKEGPSILRIQQVVRGDSAAYFCASSRGYDEKLFFGSGTQLSVL.

There are a few counts of this clone. The J gene is TRBJ1-4, the V gene TRBV29-1; D not certain. Germline CDR1 is SQVTM and CDR2 is ANQGSEA. The germline V and J ends were trimmed by 7 bases and 5 bases, with 5 bases remaining between them. The CDR3 extends over 10 amino acids. In nucleotides, the CDR3 is TGCAGCGGAGGAAATGAAAAACTGTTTTTT. Translation: CSGGNEKLFF.

The chain uses TRBV29-1 and TRBJ1-2; D unclear. V was trimmed by 5 bases and J by 5 bases, leaving 24 bases between them. CDR3 length: 16 residues. Germline loops: CDR1 SQVTM, CDR2 ANQGSEA. CDR3 nucleotide sequence: TGCAGCGTTAGCGTAAGGGCCCTCGCGGGAGGTTATGGCTACACCTTC. As protein: CSVSVRALAGGYGYTF.

The chain links TRBV7-9 to TRBJ1-6; 9 bases match TRBD1. Germline CDR1 reads SEHNR; CDR2 reads FQNEAQ (reference sequence). V trimming: 4 bases; J trimming: 8 bases; junction bases outside the gene matches: 9. This CDR3 region has 16 residues. In DNA, the CDR3 is TGTGCCAGCAGCTCACCCCCGGGACAGGGTTATTCACCCCTCCACTTT. This translates into CASSSPPGQGYSPLHF. The full variable domain, with the rest looked up from reference TRBV7-9 and TRBJ1-6, is DTGVSQNPRHKITKRGQNVTFRCDPISEHNRLYWYRQTLGQGPEFLTYFQNEAQLEKSRLLSDRFSAERPKGSFSTLEIQRTEQGDSAMYLCASSSPPGQGYSPLHFGNGTRLTVT.

The CDR3: CASSLDRQPQHF. The CDR3 nucleotides read TGTGCCAGCAGCCTAGACAGGCAGCCCCAGCATTTT. The chain joins TRBV5-4 to TRBJ1-5; perhaps TRBD1 as D (6 bases). The ends were cut back, 4 bases at V and 7 bases at J, with 9 bases in the middle. This CDR3 spans 12 amino acids. Per the germline V gene, CDR1 is SGHNT and CDR2 is YYREEE (reference sequence).

The chain uses TRBV4-3 and TRBJ2-3; D possibly corresponds to TRBD2 (6 bases). Germline lookup yields CDR1 LGHNA and CDR2 YSLEER. V shed 0 bases and J shed 0 bases, with 13 bases lying between them. CDR3 length: 17 residues. CDR3 sequence: CASSQDGRGASTDTQYF. The CDR3 DNA follows: TGCGCCAGCAGCCAAGATGGGCGCGGGGCTAGCACAGATACGCAGTATTTT.

The chain employs TRBV18 and TRBJ2-7; D gene ambiguous. This CDR3 comprises 12 residues. The V end was cut by 1 base, the J end by 6 bases, with 7 bases between. Germline CDR1 KGHSH, CDR2 LQKENI. CDR3 amino acids: CASSPLTGEQYF. As DNA, the CDR3 is TGTGCCAGCTCACCACTCACCGGCGAGCAGTACTTC. Together with reference TRBV18 and TRBJ2-7, the CDR3 gives the full variable domain: NAGVMQNPRHLVRRRGQEARLRCSPMKGHSHVYWYRQLPEEGLKFMVYLQKENIIDESGMPKERFSAEFPKEGPSILRIQQVVRGDSAAYFCASSPLTGEQYFGPGTRLTVT.

This chain connects TRBV6-5 to TRBJ2-3; 12 bases align to TRBD2. Losses at the gene ends were 6 bases for V and 1 base for J; bases not matched to a gene: 2. This CDR3 region has 15 residues. Germline-derived CDR1 and CDR2 are MNHEY and SVGAGI. The CDR3 spells CASRRLAGGTDTQYF. In DNA form, the CDR3 reads TGTGCCAGCAGACGACTAGCGGGGGGCACAGATACGCAGTATTTT.

The chain joins TRBV7-9 to TRBJ2-7; 7 bases are a match to TRBD1. Losses at the gene ends were 5 bases for V and 5 bases for J; bases not matched to a gene: 6. Germline V gives CDR1 SEHNR, CDR2 FQNEAQ (reference sequence). The CDR3 is 13 residues long. The CDR3 DNA sequence: TGTGCCAGCAGCCCAACAGGGGTGGACGAGCAGTACTTC. This sequence encodes CASSPTGVDEQYF.

This chain joins TRBV5-1 and TRBJ2-3, with D perhaps TRBD1 (5 bases). The CDR3 loop spans 14 amino acids. The germline V gene encodes CDR1 SGHRS and CDR2 YFSETQ. The V gene lost 0 bases and the J gene lost 3 bases, with 8 bases spanning the gap. The CDR3 protein is CASSLVQGTDTQYF. CDR3 DNA: TGCGCCAGCAGCTTGGTTCAGGGAACAGATACGCAGTATTTT.

The V call is TRBV6-4, the J call TRBJ2-3; D not certain. This CDR3 is 15 amino acids long. CDR1 is MRHNA and CDR2 is SNTAGT in the germline V gene. With 3 bases removed from V and 0 bases from J, the gap between germline ends came to 10 bases. CDR3 sequence: CASSETPASTDTQYF. The CDR3 DNA is TGTGCCAGCAGTGAAACCCCAGCGAGCACAGATACGCAGTATTTT.